The 30 T cell receptor beta chains listed next were all sequenced from one sample in a study of radiotherapy plus CTLA-4 blockade in lung cancer listed by TCRdb under 2018. The library was produced with the immunoSEQ multiplex PCR assay. In its TCRdb copy, this immuneACCESS table keeps in-frame sequences only and misses some clones. Where compared with another copy, unresolved V genes explain less than half of these, and the others have no known cause. This sample is represented by 30,000 to 50,000 clones; 79% of them were singletons. The biggest ten clones account for 23% of the sample. Sequencing was performed on peripheral blood, taken from a patient treated with radiotherapy plus ipilimumab. Receptor source: a human donor with non-small cell lung cancer that progressed on radiotherapy plus ipilimumab.

The V call is TRBV27, the J call TRBJ2-2; 7 nucleotides match TRBD1. The CDR3 runs to 13 residues. The J segment lost 4 bases and the V segment lost 10 bases, leaving 6 bases of the junction unmatched. CDR1 is MNHEY and CDR2 is SMNVEV in the germline V gene (reference sequence). CDR3 sequence: CATLQGTTGELFF. In nucleotides, the CDR3 is TGTGCCACCCTACAGGGGACCACCGGGGAGCTGTTTTTT.

Worth noting for this clone: At one end, the junction sequence differs from germline, possibly due to a read error. The rearrangement joins TRBV2 to TRBJ2-3; D may be TRBD2 (6 bases). The CDR3 sequence is 10 residues long. CDR1 is SNHLY and CDR2 is FYNNEI in the germline V gene. CDR3 sequence reads: CASSSRLVTF. The DNA of the CDR3 is TGTGCCAGCAGTTCGCGACTAGTAACCTTT.

The chain employs TRBV28 and TRBJ1-2, with D tentatively TRBD1 (6 bases). V lost 5 bases and J lost 8, with 18 bases in between. Looked up from germline, CDR1 is MDHEN and CDR2 is SYDVKM. The CDR3 has 14 residues. CDR3 sequence reads: CASSLDRWTGGYTF. The CDR3, as DNA: TGTGCCAGCAGTCTTGACAGGTGGACCGGAGGCTACACCTTC.

The genes are TRBV6-1 and TRBJ2-2, with a weak D call TRBD2 (7 bases). This CDR3 has 14 residues. V dropped 6 bases and J dropped 3 bases, with 11 bases sitting between them. Germline assignment: CDR1 MNHNS and CDR2 SASEGT. The DNA for the CDR3 is TGTGCCAGCAGCAGGGGACTATACACCGGGGAGCTGTTTTTT. This gives the protein CASSRGLYTGELFF.

The rearrangement uses TRBV5-1 and TRBJ2-1; 13 bases are a match to TRBD2. CDR3 length: 17 residues. J gave up 7 bases and V 4 bases, and 11 bases lay outside the gene matches. The germline V gene encodes CDR1 SGHRS and CDR2 YFSETQ. Here the CDR3 DNA reads TGCGCCAGCAGCGACCTTGGGACTAGCGGGGCGGGGAATGAGCAGTTCTTC. This translates into CASSDLGTSGAGNEQFF.

The chain couples TRBV10-3 to TRBJ1-1; TRBD1 matches 10 bases. Germline V gives CDR1 ENHRY, CDR2 SYGVKD. The CDR3 totals 14 residues. Trimming at V came to 7 bases and at J to 1 base, leaving 3 bases not matched to a gene. CDR3 amino acids: CAITRDRGNTEAFF. CDR3 bases: TGTGCCATCACCCGGGACAGGGGGAACACTGAAGCTTTCTTT.

The chain carries TRBV5-1 and TRBJ2-5; 7 bases agree with TRBD1. Trimming at V came to 0 bases and at J to 4 bases, leaving 6 bases not matched to a gene. The CDR3 is 15 amino acids. From germline, CDR1 is SGHRS and CDR2 YFSETQ. As DNA, the CDR3 is TGCGCCAGCAGCTTGGGGTCAGGGGGTGGAGAGACCCAGTACTTC. The encoded protein is CASSLGSGGGETQYF.

The rearrangement uses TRBV2 and TRBJ2-4, with a weak D call TRBD2 (6 bases). The germline V gene encodes CDR1 SNHLY and CDR2 FYNNEI. The CDR3 totals 16 residues. The V and J ends lost 5 bases and 1 base respectively, with 15 bases between them. The CDR3 loop reads CASSPPISGAKNIQYF. For the CDR3, the DNA is TGTGCCAGCAGTCCCCCGATCAGCGGGGCCAAAAACATTCAGTACTTC.

This clone was counted a few times. This chain joins TRBV28 and TRBJ2-7; D uncertain. The CDR3 length is 12 residues. Germline V gene sequence: CDR1 MDHEN, CDR2 SYDVKM. V was shortened by 1 base and J by 2 bases, with 3 bases between the two germline ends. CDR3 region: CASSLSAYEQYF. As DNA, the CDR3 is TGTGCCAGCAGTTTATCCGCCTACGAGCAGTACTTC.

The V call is TRBV7-2, the J call TRBJ2-6; possibly TRBD1 for D (7 bases). This CDR3 has 15 residues. Germline V CDR1 and CDR2: SGHTA, FQGNSA. The V gene lost 1 base and the J gene lost 6 bases, with 10 bases spanning the gap. CDR3 in DNA: TGTGCCAGCAGCTTAGTGGAGGGGGCGGCCAACGTCCTGACTTTC. The encoded protein is CASSLVEGAANVLTF. Looking up the rest from reference TRBV7-2 and TRBJ2-6 gives the full variable domain: GAGVSQSPSNKVTEKGKDVELRCDPISGHTALYWYRQSLGQGLEFLIYFQGNSAPDKSGLPSDRFSAERTGGSVSTLTIQRTQQEDSAVYLCASSLVEGAANVLTFGAGSRLTVL.

This clone was detected once. The V gene is TRBV19, the J gene TRBJ1-5; D is unresolved. In germline, CDR1 is LNHDA, CDR2 SQIVND (reference sequence). This CDR3 contains 11 residues. V lost 4 bases, J lost 9 bases, and 7 bases lay in between. The CDR3 DNA is TGTGCCAGTAGTACTTCTCCGCCCCAGCATTTT. Translating it yields CASSTSPPQHF.

The J gene is TRBJ1-6, the V gene TRBV18, with 7 positions matching TRBD1. Trimming removed 4 bases from V and 8 bases from J; junction bases left unmatched: 2. CDR1 and CDR2 from the germline V gene are KGHSH and LQKENI. The CDR3 runs 13 residues. The CDR3 DNA sequence: TGTGCCAGCTCACTAGGACAGGATTCACCCCTCCACTTT. Its translation is CASSLGQDSPLHF.

The J gene is TRBJ2-5, the V gene TRBV7-8; D unclear. There are 13 residues in the CDR3. Germline-derived CDR1 and CDR2 are SGHVS and FQNEAQ. Deletions cut 2 bases from V and 1 base from J, with 5 bases between. CDR3 nucleotides: TGTGCCAGCAGCTTATCTCTCCAAGAGACCCAGTACTTC. This codes for CASSLSLQETQYF.

The V and J genes are TRBV29-1 and TRBJ2-3; TRBD1 is a possible D gene (7 bases). CDR1 is SQVTM, CDR2 ANQGSEA, per germline. The CDR3 loop spans 15 amino acids. V dropped 8 bases and J dropped 0 bases, with 18 bases sitting between them. The CDR3 DNA follows: TGCAGCACCAGGGGGGCAGGGGCGAGCACAGATACGCAGTATTTT. Translation gives CSTRGAGASTDTQYF.

V gene TRBV27 combines with J gene TRBJ2-5, with 14 bases aligning to TRBD2. Per germline, CDR1 MNHEY and CDR2 SMNVEV (reference sequence). Germline trimming cut 3 bases from V and 5 bases from J; bases unmatched to any gene: 5. The CDR3 loop spans 16 amino acids. The CDR3 region has the DNA TGTGCCAGCAGTTTCGGACTAGCGGGGGGCCTGGAGACCCAGTACTTC. Protein: CASSFGLAGGLETQYF.

The chain uses TRBV7-3 and TRBJ2-3; TRBD2 matches 9 bases. The CDR3 extends over 15 amino acids. V was pared by 3 bases and J by 5 bases, with 6 bases of the junction left unmatched. From germline, CDR1 is SGHTA and CDR2 FQGTGA. CDR3 DNA sequence: TGTGCCAGCAGCTTTAGCGGGGGTAGTGAAGATACGCAGTATTTT. It codes for CASSFSGGSEDTQYF.

This chain's CDR3 is CASSQVDMGFGNTIYF. CDR3 nucleotides: TGCGCCAGCAGCCAAGTGGACATGGGGTTTGGAAACACCATATATTTT. The genes are TRBV4-1 and TRBJ1-3, with a tentative D call TRBD1 (5 bases). Germline CDR1 reads MGHRA; CDR2 reads YSYEKL. The CDR3 has 16 residues. V shed 1 base and J shed 3 bases, with 13 bases lying between them.

This rearrangement joins TRBV15 to TRBJ2-7; TRBD1 agrees at 10 bases. J lost 2 bases, V lost 3 bases, and 1 base had no gene match. In germline, CDR1 is LNHNV, CDR2 YYDKDF (reference sequence). The length of the CDR3 is 14 residues. The CDR3 region is CATSRTGGTYEQYF. DNA of the CDR3: TGTGCCACCAGCAGGACAGGGGGCACCTACGAGCAGTACTTC.

This chain links TRBV27 with TRBJ1-2; 7 bases fit TRBD1. The germline gives CDR1 MNHEY, CDR2 SMNVEV (reference sequence). The CDR3 contains 15 residues. V lost 5 bases, J lost 0 bases, and 6 bases stayed unmatched. DNA for the CDR3: TGTGCCAGCAGTCTTGGGGGGACAGCTAACTATGGCTACACCTTC. Encoded protein: CASSLGGTANYGYTF.

The chain is built from TRBV29-1 and TRBJ1-1; D is possibly TRBD1 (6 bases). Germline V CDR1 and CDR2: SQVTM, ANQGSEA. Between the trimmed V and J ends, which lost 3 bases and 10 bases, there was a span of 18 bases. The CDR3 is made up of 13 amino acids. Here the CDR3 DNA reads TGCAGCGTTGACAGGGGCAGTTTGAGGGCAGCTTTCTTT. This sequence encodes CSVDRGSLRAAFF.

This chain joins TRBV4-2 and TRBJ2-2, with TRBD2 identical over 9 bases. The CDR3 consists of 18 residues. Germline-derived CDR1 and CDR2 are LGHNA and YNFKEQ. The trim removed 0 bases at V and 1 base at J, leaving 6 bases unmatched. Here the CDR3 DNA reads TGTGCCAGCAGCCAAGATCCAGCGGGGGGCCTGAACACCGGGGAGCTGTTTTTT. Translation: CASSQDPAGGLNTGELFF.

This rearrangement joins TRBV28 to TRBJ2-1; D might be TRBD2 (6 bases). There are 15 residues in the CDR3. Trimming removed 2 bases from V and 0 bases from J, with 8 bases in between. Germline V lookup: CDR1 MDHEN, CDR2 SYDVKM. The CDR3 sequence: CASSLGGSSYNEQFF. CDR3 nucleotide sequence: TGTGCCAGCAGTTTAGGGGGGAGCTCCTACAATGAGCAGTTCTTC.

V usage is TRBV4-3 and J usage is TRBJ1-2; D might be TRBD1 (5 bases). The CDR3 is made up of 14 amino acids. Trimming pared 0 bases from V and 5 bases from J, leaving 10 bases between. Per the germline V gene, CDR1 is LGHNA and CDR2 is YSLEER. CDR3 amino acids: CASSQEGQGYGYTF. The CDR3 DNA reads TGCGCCAGCAGCCAAGAAGGGCAGGGATATGGCTACACCTTC.

V and J are TRBV6-1 and TRBJ1-5; possibly TRBD1 for D (6 bases). With 4 bases removed from V and 3 bases from J, the gap between germline ends came to 13 bases. CDR1 and CDR2 (germline): MNHNS, SASEGT. The length of the CDR3 is 15 residues. CDR3 loop: CASSGQALNNQPQHF. The CDR3 bases are TGTGCCAGCAGTGGACAGGCCCTTAACAATCAGCCCCAGCATTTT.

This sequence joins TRBV5-1 and TRBJ1-1, with 9 bases matching TRBD1. The V and J ends lost 4 bases and 5 bases, in that order; junction bases with no gene match: 12. The CDR3 runs 16 residues. Germline-derived CDR1 and CDR2 are SGHRS and YFSETQ. CDR3 protein: CASSPQLQGAWTEAFF. As DNA, the CDR3 is TGCGCCAGCAGCCCCCAATTACAGGGGGCCTGGACTGAAGCTTTCTTT. The full variable domain, in which reference TRBV5-1 and TRBJ1-1 provide the parts outside the CDR3, is KAGVTQTPRYLIKTRGQQVTLSCSPISGHRSVSWYQQTPGQGLQFLFEYFSETQRNKGNFPGRFSGRQFSNSRSEMNVSTLELGDSALYLCASSPQLQGAWTEAFFGQGTRLTVV.

The chain carries TRBV5-1 and TRBJ2-3, with TRBD1 matching 8 bases. The germline CDR1 and CDR2 sequences are SGHRS and YFSETQ. This CDR3 comprises 15 residues. Unmatched junction bases numbered 5, after V lost 4 bases and J lost 1 base. CDR3 residues: CASSLGQGGTDTQYF. DNA for the CDR3: TGCGCCAGCAGCCTTGGACAGGGCGGCACAGATACGCAGTATTTT.

The chain employs TRBV20-1 and TRBJ1-2, with D hard to call. The CDR3 is made up of 10 amino acids. Germline CDR1 reads DFQATT; CDR2 reads SNEGSKA (reference sequence). V lost 5 bases and J 4 bases, leaving 5 bases between the germline ends. DNA of the CDR3: TGCAGTGCTCCGAGCTATGGCTACACCTTC. Its translation: CSAPSYGYTF.

The chain is built from TRBV2 and TRBJ2-5, with 8 bases identical to TRBD1. The J call could be wrong; TRBJ2-7 is a better fit for the DNA end. The CDR3 spans 13 residues. The germline V gene has CDR1 SNHLY and CDR2 FYNNEI. CDR3 protein: CASSSGQDYEQYF. For the CDR3, the DNA is TGTGCCAGCAGTTCGGGACAGGATTACGAGCAGTACTTC.

The chain carries TRBV7-2 and TRBJ2-5, with TRBD2 matching over 8 bases. After removal of 0 bases from V and 5 bases from J, the junction contained 5 bases not matched to a gene. This CDR3 spans 15 amino acids. Germline CDR1 SGHTA, CDR2 FQGNSA. The CDR3 DNA sequence: TGTGCCAGCAGCTTAGCGCCAGCGGGGGTGGAGACCCAGTACTTC. Its translation is CASSLAPAGVETQYF.

This clone was seen a handful of times. CDR3 sequence reads: CASSYGQGGNTIYF. The CDR3 DNA reads as TGTGCCAGCAGCTATGGACAGGGAGGAAACACCATATATTTT. The genes are TRBV7-2 and TRBJ1-3; 8 nucleotides match TRBD1. V gave up 4 bases and J gave up 4 bases; unmatched junction bases: 3. CDR3 length equals 14 residues. Germline CDR1 and CDR2: SGHTA and FQGNSA. Full variable domain (remainder filled in from reference TRBV7-2 and TRBJ1-3): GAGVSQSPSNKVTEKGKDVELRCDPISGHTALYWYRQSLGQGLEFLIYFQGNSAPDKSGLPSDRFSAERTGGSVSTLTIQRTQQEDSAVYLCASSYGQGGNTIYFGEGSWLTVV.